Listed below are T cell receptor beta chains from one sample, sequenced in a study of cytomegalovirus exposure and HLA in healthy donors. The table came from immunoSEQ multiplex PCR; TCRdb's copy has only in-frame clones and leaves some out. There are tens of thousands of clones in the sample, with approximately 1.6% held by the top ten. Specimen: PBMCs. The receptors derive from a woman aged 55-70 years in good health and CMV-seronegative. The CDR3 runs from the conserved cysteine through the conserved F or W. A D gene is named only where the DNA matches it firmly.

d_gene,len,v_gene,j_gene,CDR3nt,CDR3aa
TRBD1,16,TRBV28,TRBJ1-5,TGTGCCAGCGGAAGCCTGCTACAGGGGAGGAATCAGCCCCAGCATTTT,CASGSLLQGRNQPQHF
.,16,TRBV29-1,TRBJ2-4,TGCAGCGTTTCGCCCAGGGCAATTGGAGCCAAAAACATTCAGTACTTC,CSVSPRAIGAKNIQYF
TRBD2,16,TRBV19,TRBJ2-1,TGTGCCAGTAGTATAGTAGCTAGCGGGGGCTACAATGAGCAGTTCTTC,CASSIVASGGYNEQFF
TRBD1,16,TRBV7-9,TRBJ1-1,TGTGCCAGCAGCCTCAGAAAACAGGGGGCGCCCACTGAAGCTTTCTTT,CASSLRKQGAPTEAFF
TRBD2,15,TRBV7-2,TRBJ2-7,TGTGCCAGCAGCCTCCTAGCGGGAACGGAGTACGAGCAGTACTTC,CASSLLAGTEYEQYF
.,17,TRBV19,TRBJ1-5,TGTGCCAGTAGGACGGCGGACATTCCCCTGAGCAATCAGCCCCAGCATTTT,CASRTADIPLSNQPQHF
.,13,TRBV4-1,TRBJ1-1,TGCGCCAGCAGCCAAGATGAACCCGGGGGAGCTTTCTTT,CASSQDEPGGAFF
.,16,TRBV30,TRBJ2-7,TGTGCCTGGAGTGTAGTATGGGGCAATGCGGGGTACGAGCAGTACTTC,CAWSVVWGNAGYEQYF
TRBD2,13,TRBV30,TRBJ2-1,TGTGCCTGGGAGCAACTAGCGGGGATGGGGCAGTTCTTC,CAWEQLAGMGQFF
TRBD2,16,TRBV7-9,TRBJ2-1,TGTGCCAGCAGCCGGACTAGCGGGAGGGCCTTGTATGAGCAGTTCTTC,CASSRTSGRALYEQFF